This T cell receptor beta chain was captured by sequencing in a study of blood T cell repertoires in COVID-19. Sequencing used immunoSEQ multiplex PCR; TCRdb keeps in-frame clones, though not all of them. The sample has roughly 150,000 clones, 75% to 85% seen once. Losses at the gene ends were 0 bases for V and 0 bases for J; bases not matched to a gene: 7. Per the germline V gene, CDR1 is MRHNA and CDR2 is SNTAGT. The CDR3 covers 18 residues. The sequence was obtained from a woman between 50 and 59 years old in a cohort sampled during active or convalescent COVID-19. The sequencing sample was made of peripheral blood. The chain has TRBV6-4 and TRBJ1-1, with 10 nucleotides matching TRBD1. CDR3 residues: CASSDSTRDRGLNTEAFF. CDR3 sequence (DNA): TGTGCCAGCAGTGACTCGACAAGGGACAGGGGCCTGAACACTGAAGCTTTCTTT.